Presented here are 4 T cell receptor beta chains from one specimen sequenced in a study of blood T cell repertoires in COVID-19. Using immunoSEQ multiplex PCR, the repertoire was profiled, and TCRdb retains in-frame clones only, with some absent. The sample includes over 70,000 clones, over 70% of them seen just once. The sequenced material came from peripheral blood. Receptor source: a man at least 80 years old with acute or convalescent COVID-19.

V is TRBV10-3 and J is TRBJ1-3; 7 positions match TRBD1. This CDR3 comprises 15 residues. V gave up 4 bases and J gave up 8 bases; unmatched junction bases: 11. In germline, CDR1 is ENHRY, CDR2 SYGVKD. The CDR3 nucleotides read TGTGCCATCAGTGCGTCAACAGGGGTATCTGACACCATATATTTT. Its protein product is CAISASTGVSDTIYF.

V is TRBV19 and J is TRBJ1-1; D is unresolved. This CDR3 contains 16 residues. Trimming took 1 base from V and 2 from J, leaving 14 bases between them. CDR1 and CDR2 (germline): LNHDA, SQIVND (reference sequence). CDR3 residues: CASSIGTPYGNTEAFF. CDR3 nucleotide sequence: TGTGCCAGTAGTATAGGGACTCCGTACGGTAACACTGAAGCTTTCTTT.

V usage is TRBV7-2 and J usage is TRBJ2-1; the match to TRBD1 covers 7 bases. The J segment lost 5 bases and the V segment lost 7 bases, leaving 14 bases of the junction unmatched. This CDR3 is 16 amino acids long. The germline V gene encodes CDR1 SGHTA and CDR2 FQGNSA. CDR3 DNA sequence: TGTGCCAGCAACCAACTAGACAGGGTGCCCCACAATGAGCAGTTCTTC. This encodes CASNQLDRVPHNEQFF.

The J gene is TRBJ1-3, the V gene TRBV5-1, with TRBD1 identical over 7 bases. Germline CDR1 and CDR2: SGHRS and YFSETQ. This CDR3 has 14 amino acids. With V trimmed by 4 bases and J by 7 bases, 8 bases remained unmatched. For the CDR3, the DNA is TGCGCCAGCAGCCCCCAGGGGGGAGATAACACCATATATTTT. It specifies CASSPQGGDNTIYF.